Listed below are T cell receptor beta chains from one sample, sequenced in a study of cytomegalovirus exposure and HLA in healthy donors. TCRdb's copy holds only in-frame clones and misses some; the assay was immunoSEQ multiplex PCR. This table holds roughly 62,000 clones. What was sequenced was PBMCs. The origin of the receptors is a male donor in good health and CMV-seronegative. CDR3s include the opening cysteine and the closing phenylalanine or tryptophan. The D gene is left open where the match is weak.

>.|TRBV6-5|TRBJ2-6
CASAAGANVLTF
TGTGCCAGCGCGGCTGGGGCCAACGTCCTGACTTTC
>.|TRBV7-2|TRBJ2-7
CASSLVWTAFGDEQYF
TGTGCCAGCAGCTTGGTTTGGACAGCTTTTGGTGACGAGCAGTACTTC
>.|TRBV7-2|TRBJ2-1
CASSSMDSNEQFF
TGTGCCAGCAGCTCAATGGACAGTAATGAGCAGTTCTTC
>.|TRBV2|TRBJ2-7
CASITGWASYEQYF
TGTGCCAGCATAACAGGGTGGGCCTCCTACGAGCAGTACTTC
>.|TRBV6-1|TRBJ2-7
CASSPGDHAYEQYF
TGTGCCAGCAGTCCGGGGGACCACGCCTACGAGCAGTACTTC
>.|TRBV19|TRBJ1-5
CASSMGSGDLSNQPQHF
TGTGCCAGTAGTATGGGTTCAGGGGATCTGAGCAATCAGCCCCAGCATTTT
>.|TRBV6-5|TRBJ2-7
CASSYSAANAYEQYF
TGTGCCAGCAGTTACTCAGCCGCAAACGCCTACGAGCAGTACTTC
>TRBD2|TRBV7-9|TRBJ2-1
CASSPSAGDDNEQFF
TGTGCCAGCAGCCCTTCTGCGGGGGATGACAATGAGCAGTTCTTC
>TRBD1|TRBV5-1|TRBJ2-7
CASSLGDRDGYEQYF
TGCGCCAGCAGCTTGGGAGACAGGGACGGCTACGAGCAGTACTTC
>TRBD1|TRBV5-6|TRBJ1-5
CASSFYDRVNQPQHF
TGTGCCAGCAGCTTTTACGACAGGGTCAATCAGCCCCAGCATTTT
>TRBD2|TRBV7-6|TRBJ2-5
CASSPSGVQETQYF
TGTGCCAGCAGCCCCAGCGGGGTTCAAGAGACCCAGTACTTC
>.|TRBV7-9|TRBJ1-2
CASSGSQTLYGYTF
TGTGCCAGCAGCGGATCACAGACGCTCTATGGCTACACCTTC
>.|TRBV28|TRBJ2-2
CASSLGGAGTGELFF
TGTGCCAGCAGTTTAGGCGGGGCCGGAACCGGGGAGCTGTTTTTT
>TRBD1|TRBV2|TRBJ2-7
CASGTGYEQYF
TGTGCCTCCGGGACAGGTTACGAGCAGTACTTC
>.|TRBV2|TRBJ1-2
CASSEERSAGYTF
TGTGCCAGCAGTGAGGAGAGGAGTGCTGGCTACACCTTC
>.|TRBV28|TRBJ1-1
CASSWGDEDFF
TGTGCCAGCAGTTGGGGGGATGAAGATTTCTTT
>.|TRBV4-3|TRBJ2-3
CASSQDFWGEVDTQYF
TGCGCCAGCAGCCAAGATTTTTGGGGGGAGGTGGATACGCAGTATTTT
>TRBD1|TRBV27|TRBJ2-7
CASSGQASAYEQYF
TGTGCCAGCAGTGGACAGGCGAGCGCCTACGAGCAGTACTTC
>TRBD1|TRBV27|TRBJ1-2
CASSLGTGREGYTF
TGTGCCAGCAGTTTAGGGACAGGGAGGGAAGGCTACACCTTC
>.|TRBV29-1|TRBJ2-1
CSVEETGGGGDNEQFF
TGCAGCGTTGAAGAGACAGGGGGCGGGGGGGACAATGAGCAGTTCTTC
>.|TRBV4-1|TRBJ2-4
CASSQEGSGKNIQYF
TGCGCCAGCAGCCAAGAGGGGAGTGGCAAAAACATTCAGTACTTC
>.|TRBV29-1|TRBJ2-7
CSVELPGEQYF
TGCAGCGTTGAGTTGCCGGGGGAGCAGTACTTC
>TRBD2|TRBV28|TRBJ2-7
CASSFQGGEQYF
TGTGCCAGCAGTTTTCAGGGAGGGGAGCAGTACTTC
>TRBD2|TRBV4-2|TRBJ2-7
CASSLGGLAGSYEQYF
TGTGCCAGCAGCCTCGGGGGACTAGCGGGCTCCTACGAGCAGTACTTC